The present T cell receptor (beta chain) was sequenced within a study of regulatory T cells in long-lasting Graves disease. Time point here: newly diagnosed GD, antithyroid drugs for less than 3 months. PBMCs provided the RNA from which the TCR library was made. Findings and caveats of the study: Fewer public clonotypes were shared by new patients (approximately 1,000) than by persistent patients (around 2,900).

This clonotype was counted ten times or more. As yet, its antigen is unknown. With iRepertoire HTBI primers and Arm-PCR of CDR3 regions, TCR beta libraries were built. TCRdb re-called the multiplex PCR reads with MiXCR, one entry per CDR3 protein. The repertoire has around 500,000 distinct CDR3 sequences, around 12% of them found once; the top ten carry roughly 8.9%. The sample was also linked to a second study, of T cells in Graves' hyperthyroidism and ophthalmopathy. That report adds: Hyperthyroidism was newly diagnosed in patients aged 18 to 65 (duration under 2 months).

The clonotype was recovered from a woman between 25 and 40 years old with Graves disease. The sequenced sample was peripheral blood mononuclear cells (PBMCs), obtained at new diagnosis, from a patient treated with antithyroid drugs.

CDR3 sequence (DNA): TGTGCCAGCAGCGCGGGGTACTACGAGCAGTACTTC. Its translation: CASSAGYYEQYF. This chain links TRBV7-8 with TRBJ2-7; a weak D match, TRBD2 (6 bases). V was pared by 5 bases and J by 3 bases, with 8 bases between. The CDR3 is made up of 12 amino acids. Looked up from germline, CDR1 is SGHVS and CDR2 is FQNEAQ.